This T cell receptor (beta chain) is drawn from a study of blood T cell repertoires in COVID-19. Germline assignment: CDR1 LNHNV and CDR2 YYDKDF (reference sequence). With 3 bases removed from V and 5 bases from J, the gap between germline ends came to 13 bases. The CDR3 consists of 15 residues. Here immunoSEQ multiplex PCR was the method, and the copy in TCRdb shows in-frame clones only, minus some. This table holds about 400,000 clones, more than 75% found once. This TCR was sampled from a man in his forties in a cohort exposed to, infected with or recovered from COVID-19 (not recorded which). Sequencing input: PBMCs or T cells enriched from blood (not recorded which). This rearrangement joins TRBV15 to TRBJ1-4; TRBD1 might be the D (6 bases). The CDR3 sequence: CATSSGQFGNEKLFF. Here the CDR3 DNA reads TGTGCCACCAGCAGTGGACAGTTCGGCAATGAAAAACTGTTTTTT.